Here is one TCR beta chain with its context. Its antigen is unidentified. The sample is drawn from a study of shared clonotypes between healthy human individuals. Findings of the study overall: For sorted subsets, rarefaction showed incomplete sequencing despite large depth.

The protocol was immunoSEQ multiplex PCR, while the TCRdb copy is restricted to in-frame clones and leaves out a portion. Of millions of clones listed, more than 85% are singletons. Trimming stripped 0 bases from V and 7 bases from J, with 10 bases between. CDR3 length: 13 amino acids. Germline V gene data show CDR1 as MNHEY and CDR2 as SVGAGI. CD45RO negativity and positive selection for CCR7 defined naive CD8 cells, a population that excluded terminally differentiated effector memory CD45RA+ cells. The receptor's source is a man between 18 and 35 years old in good health. Some clones in this sample may be carry-over from other donors' samples. V is TRBV6-5 and J is TRBJ2-7; D is undetermined. The sequenced sample consisted of naive CD8+ T cells from PBMCs. The DNA for the CDR3 is TGTGCCAGCAGTTACTCATTCGGGCGAGAGCAGTACTTC. Its protein product is CASSYSFGREQYF.